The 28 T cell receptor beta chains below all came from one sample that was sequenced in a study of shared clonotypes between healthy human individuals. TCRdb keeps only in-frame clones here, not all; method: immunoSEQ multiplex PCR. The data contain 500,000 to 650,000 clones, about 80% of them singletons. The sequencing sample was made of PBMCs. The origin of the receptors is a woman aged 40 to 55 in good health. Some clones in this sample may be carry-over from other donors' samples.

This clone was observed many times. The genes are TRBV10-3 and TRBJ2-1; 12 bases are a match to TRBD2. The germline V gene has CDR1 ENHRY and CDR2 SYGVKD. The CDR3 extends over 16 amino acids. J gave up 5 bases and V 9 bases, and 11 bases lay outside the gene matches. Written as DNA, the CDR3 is TGTGCCATTACCGCTCTAGCGGGAGGGGGCAACAATGAGCAGTTCTTC. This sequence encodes CAITALAGGGNNEQFF.

This chain's CDR3 is CASKSRQGDTEAFF. CDR3 in DNA: TGTGCCAGCAAATCTAGACAGGGGGACACTGAAGCTTTCTTT. J is TRBJ1-1 and V is TRBV28; TRBD1 matches 9 bases. The CDR3 extends over 14 amino acids. CDR1 is MDHEN and CDR2 is SYDVKM in the germline V gene. V was clipped by 7 bases and J by 3 bases; unmatched bases: 6.

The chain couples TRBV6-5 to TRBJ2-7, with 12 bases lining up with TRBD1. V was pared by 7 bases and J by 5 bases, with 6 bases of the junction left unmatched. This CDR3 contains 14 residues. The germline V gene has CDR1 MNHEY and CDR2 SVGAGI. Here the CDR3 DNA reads TGTGCCAGCAACGCCGGGACAGGGGGCGACGAGCAGTACTTC. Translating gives CASNAGTGGDEQYF.

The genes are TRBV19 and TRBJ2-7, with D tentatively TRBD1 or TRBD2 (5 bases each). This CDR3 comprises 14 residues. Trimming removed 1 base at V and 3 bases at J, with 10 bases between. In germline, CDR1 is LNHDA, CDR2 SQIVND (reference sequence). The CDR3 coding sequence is TGTGCCAGTAGTATAGCAACTGGGGGCTACGAGCAGTACTTC. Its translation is CASSIATGGYEQYF.

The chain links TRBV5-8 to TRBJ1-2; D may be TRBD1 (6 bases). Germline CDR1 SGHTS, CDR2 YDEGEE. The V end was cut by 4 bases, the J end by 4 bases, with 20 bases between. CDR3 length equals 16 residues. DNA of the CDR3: TGTGCCAGCAGCCCGAAGACGGGGGGCGGGAGCTATGGCTACACCTTC. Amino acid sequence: CASSPKTGGGSYGYTF.

The CDR3 reads CASSLVDRGNTEAFF. The CDR3 bases are TGTGCCAGCAGCTTAGTGGACAGGGGGAACACTGAAGCTTTCTTT. The chain employs TRBV7-9 and TRBJ1-1; 9 bases map to TRBD1. This CDR3 spans 15 amino acids. J was trimmed by 1 base and V by 1 base; bases with no gene match: 1. CDR1 and CDR2 (germline): SEHNR, FQNEAQ (reference sequence). Together with reference TRBV7-9 and TRBJ1-1, the CDR3 gives the full variable domain: DTGVSQNPRHKITKRGQNVTFRCDPISEHNRLYWYRQTLGQGPEFLTYFQNEAQLEKSRLLSDRFSAERPKGSFSTLEIQRTEQGDSAMYLCASSLVDRGNTEAFFGQGTRLTVV.

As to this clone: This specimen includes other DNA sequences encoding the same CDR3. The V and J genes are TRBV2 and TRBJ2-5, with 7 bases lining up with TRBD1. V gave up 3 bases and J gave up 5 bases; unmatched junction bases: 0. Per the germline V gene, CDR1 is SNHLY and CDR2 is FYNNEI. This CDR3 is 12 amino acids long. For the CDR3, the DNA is TGTGCCAGCAGTGACAGGGGGGAGACCCAGTACTTC. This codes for CASSDRGETQYF.

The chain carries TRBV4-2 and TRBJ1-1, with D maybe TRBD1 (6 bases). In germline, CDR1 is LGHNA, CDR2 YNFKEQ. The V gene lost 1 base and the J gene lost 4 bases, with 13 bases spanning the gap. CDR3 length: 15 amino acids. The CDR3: CASSQGPGGGTEAFF. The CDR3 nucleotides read TGTGCCAGCAGCCAAGGGCCGGGGGGCGGCACTGAAGCTTTCTTT.

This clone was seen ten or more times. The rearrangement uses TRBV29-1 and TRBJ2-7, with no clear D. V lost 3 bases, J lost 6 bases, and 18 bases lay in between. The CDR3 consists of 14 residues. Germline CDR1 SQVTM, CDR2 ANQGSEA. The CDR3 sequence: CSVEVGYLDREQYF. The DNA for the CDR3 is TGCAGCGTTGAGGTGGGCTATCTCGATCGCGAGCAGTACTTC.

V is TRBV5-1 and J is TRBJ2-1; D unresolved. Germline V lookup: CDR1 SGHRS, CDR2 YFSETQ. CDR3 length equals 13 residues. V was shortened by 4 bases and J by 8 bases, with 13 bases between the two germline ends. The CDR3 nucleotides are TGCGCCAGCAGCGGAAACACGTACGATGAGCAGTTCTTC. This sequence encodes CASSGNTYDEQFF. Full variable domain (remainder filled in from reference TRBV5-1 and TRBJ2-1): KAGVTQTPRYLIKTRGQQVTLSCSPISGHRSVSWYQQTPGQGLQFLFEYFSETQRNKGNFPGRFSGRQFSNSRSEMNVSTLELGDSALYLCASSGNTYDEQFFGPGTRLTVL.

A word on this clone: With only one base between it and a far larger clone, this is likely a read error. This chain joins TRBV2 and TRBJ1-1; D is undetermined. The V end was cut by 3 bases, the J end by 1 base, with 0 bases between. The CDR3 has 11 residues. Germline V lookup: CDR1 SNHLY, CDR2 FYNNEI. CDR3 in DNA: TGTGCCAGCAGTGAGAACACTGAAGCTTTCTTT. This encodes CASSENTEAFF.

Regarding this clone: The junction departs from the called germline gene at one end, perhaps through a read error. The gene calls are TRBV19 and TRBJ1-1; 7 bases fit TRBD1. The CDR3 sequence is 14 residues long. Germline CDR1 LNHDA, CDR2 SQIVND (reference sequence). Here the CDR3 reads CASSRGQANTKAFF. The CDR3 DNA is TGTGCCAGTAGCCGAGGACAGGCCAACACTAAAGCTTTCTTT.

In DNA form, the CDR3 reads TGCGCCAGCAGCCAGCACAACACCGGGACAGGGACCTACGAGCAGTACTTC. It yields the protein CASSQHNTGTGTYEQYF. The chain employs TRBV4-3 and TRBJ2-7; 9 nucleotides match TRBD1. The CDR3 has 17 amino acids. The trim removed 3 bases at V and 2 bases at J, leaving 11 bases unmatched. The germline CDR1 and CDR2 sequences are LGHNA and YSLEER.

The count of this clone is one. DNA of the CDR3: TGTGCTAGACACTACGAGCAGTACTTC. Its translation is CARHYEQYF. This chain connects TRBV12-5 to TRBJ2-7; D remains unclear. V was clipped by 9 bases and J by 3 bases, with 3 bases between them. CDR1 is LGHNT and CDR2 is FRNRAP in the germline V gene. This CDR3 contains 9 residues.

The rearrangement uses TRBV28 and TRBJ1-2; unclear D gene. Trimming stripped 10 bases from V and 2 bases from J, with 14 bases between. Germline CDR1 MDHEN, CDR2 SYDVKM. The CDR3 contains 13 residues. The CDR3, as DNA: TGTGCCATCAAGAGGGCGGGAAACTATGGCTACACCTTC. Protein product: CAIKRAGNYGYTF.

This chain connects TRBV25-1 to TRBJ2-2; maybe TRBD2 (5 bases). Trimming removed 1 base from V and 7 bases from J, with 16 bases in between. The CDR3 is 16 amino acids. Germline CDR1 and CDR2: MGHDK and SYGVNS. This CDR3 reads CASSEWGRGGDGELFF. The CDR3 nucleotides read TGTGCCAGCAGTGAATGGGGTAGAGGAGGAGACGGGGAGCTGTTTTTT.

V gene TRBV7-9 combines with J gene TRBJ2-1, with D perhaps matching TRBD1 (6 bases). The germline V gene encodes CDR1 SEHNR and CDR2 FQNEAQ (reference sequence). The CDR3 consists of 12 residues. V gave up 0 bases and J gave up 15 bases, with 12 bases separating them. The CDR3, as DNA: TGTGCCAGCAGCTTAGCGGGGGCAGGGCCGTTCTTC. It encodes CASSLAGAGPFF.

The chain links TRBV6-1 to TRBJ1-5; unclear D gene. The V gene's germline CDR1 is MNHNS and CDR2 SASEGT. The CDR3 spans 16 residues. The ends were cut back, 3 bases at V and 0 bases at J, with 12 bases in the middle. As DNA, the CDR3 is TGTGCCAGCAGTGAGCACAGTCCTTATAGCAATCAGCCCCAGCATTTT. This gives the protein CASSEHSPYSNQPQHF.

CDR3 region: CASSLARWYETSGSGKQFF. The CDR3 region has the DNA TGTGCCAGCAGCTTAGCGCGGTGGTACGAGACTAGCGGGAGTGGAAAGCAGTTCTTC. The chain carries TRBV7-9 and TRBJ2-1; 12 nucleotides match TRBD2. CDR1 SEHNR and CDR2 FQNEAQ come from the germline V gene (reference sequence). J lost 11 bases, V lost 0 bases, and 17 bases had no gene match. The CDR3 consists of 19 residues.

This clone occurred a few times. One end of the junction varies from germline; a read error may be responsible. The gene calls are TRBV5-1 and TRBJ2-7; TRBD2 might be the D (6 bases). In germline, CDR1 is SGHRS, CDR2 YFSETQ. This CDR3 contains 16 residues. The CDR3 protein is CASSPGSGTYSYERYF. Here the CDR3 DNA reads TGCGCCAGCAGCCCGGGATCCGGGACTTACTCCTACGAGCGGTACTTC.

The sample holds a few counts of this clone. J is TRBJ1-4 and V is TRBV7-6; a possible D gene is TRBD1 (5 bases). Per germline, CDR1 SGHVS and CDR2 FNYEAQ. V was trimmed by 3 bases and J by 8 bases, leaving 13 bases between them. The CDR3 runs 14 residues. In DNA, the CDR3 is TGTGCCAGCAGCTTGGACTGGGGGAACGAAAAACTGTTTTTT. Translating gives CASSLDWGNEKLFF.

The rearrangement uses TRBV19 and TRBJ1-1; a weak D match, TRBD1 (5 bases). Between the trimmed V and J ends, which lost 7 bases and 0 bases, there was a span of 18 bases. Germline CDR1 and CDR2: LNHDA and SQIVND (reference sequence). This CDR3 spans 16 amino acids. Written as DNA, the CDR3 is TGTGCCAGTATAAGTGGTGGGGCAGTCGTGAACACTGAAGCTTTCTTT. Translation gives CASISGGAVVNTEAFF.

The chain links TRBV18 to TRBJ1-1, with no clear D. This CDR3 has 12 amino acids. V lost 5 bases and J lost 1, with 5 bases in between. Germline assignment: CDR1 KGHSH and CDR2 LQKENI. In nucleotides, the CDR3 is TGTGCCAGCTCAAGCAGGAACACTGAAGCTTTCTTT. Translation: CASSSRNTEAFF.

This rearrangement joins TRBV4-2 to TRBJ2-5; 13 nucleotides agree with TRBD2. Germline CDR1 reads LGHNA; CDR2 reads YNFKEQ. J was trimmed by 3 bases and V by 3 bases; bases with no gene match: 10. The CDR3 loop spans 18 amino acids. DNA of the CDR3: TGTGCCAGCAGCCAGGCGGGACTAGCGGGGCTTGGCGAAGAGACCCAGTACTTC. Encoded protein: CASSQAGLAGLGEETQYF.

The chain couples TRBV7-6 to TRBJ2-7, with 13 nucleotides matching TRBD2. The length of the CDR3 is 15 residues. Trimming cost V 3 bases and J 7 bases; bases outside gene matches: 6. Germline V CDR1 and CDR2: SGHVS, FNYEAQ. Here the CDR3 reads CASSFARTSGSEQYF. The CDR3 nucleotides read TGTGCCAGCAGCTTCGCCCGGACTAGCGGGAGTGAGCAGTACTTC.

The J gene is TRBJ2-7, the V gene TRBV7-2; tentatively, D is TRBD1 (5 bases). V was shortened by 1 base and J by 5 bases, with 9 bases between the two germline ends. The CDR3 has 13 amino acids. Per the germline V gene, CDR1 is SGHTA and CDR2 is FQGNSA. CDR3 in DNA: TGTGCCAGCAGCTTAGACTGGGGCGACGAGCAGTACTTC. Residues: CASSLDWGDEQYF.

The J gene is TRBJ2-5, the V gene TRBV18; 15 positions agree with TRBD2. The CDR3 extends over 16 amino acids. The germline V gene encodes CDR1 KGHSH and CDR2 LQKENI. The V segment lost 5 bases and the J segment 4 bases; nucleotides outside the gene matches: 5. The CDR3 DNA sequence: TGTGCCAGCTCAACAGGGACTAGCGGGAGGTCAGAGACCCAGTACTTC. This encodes CASSTGTSGRSETQYF.

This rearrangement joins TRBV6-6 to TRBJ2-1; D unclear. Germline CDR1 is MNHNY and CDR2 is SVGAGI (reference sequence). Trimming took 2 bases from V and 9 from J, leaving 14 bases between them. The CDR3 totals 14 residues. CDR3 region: CASSYSGSQAEQFF. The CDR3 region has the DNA TGTGCCAGCAGTTACAGTGGGTCTCAGGCTGAGCAGTTCTTC.